This TCR beta chain stems from a study of T cell repertoires in cytomegalovirus infection (dated by TCRdb to the late 2010s). In the study overall: Donor HLA type was relevant to the analysis, as public TCR beta signatures indicated carriage of CMV infection together with the matching HLA type. Study-wide findings and limitations: The ex vivo response was dominated by HLA-C-restricted CMV-specific TCR beta clonotypes, which also provided the single most frequent clonotype in two of eight donors. Cumulative frequency of public TCR beta family members discriminated carriers of CMV infection plus the relevant HLA type in this cohort and an independent 352-donor cohort.

At least ten counts were recorded for this clonotype. This clone's antigen is unknown. One base away there is no much larger clone; base qualities are not given. Sequencing was performed on an Illumina HiSeq 1500. The public reads were run again by TCRdb, first through fastp at Q25 and then through MiXCR, and only productive beta chains were kept. Each CDR3 protein appears once, grouped with its most common genes and DNA. The sample table records a few hundred thousand distinct CDR3 sequences; approximately 15% of these occur just once. The top ten clonotypes cover approximately 51% of the sample. Via the germline V gene (reference sequence), CDR1 is LNHDA and CDR2 SQIVND. Reading from cysteine to phenylalanine, the CDR3 counts 10 amino acids. The retained sequence is limited to the CDR3, 30 bases, with the frame set at the first base. V and J lose 2 bases and 9 bases, and a span of 1 base separates them.

Recombination joined TRBV19 with TRBJ2-2; the D gene assignment is ambiguous. Sample: CD8+ T cells from PBMCs. The receptor was derived from a human donor in good health (CMV status not recorded). Some clones in this sample may be carry-over from other donors' samples. The sequenced DNA: TGTGCCAGTAGTATACGGGAGCTGTTTTTT. Its translation reads: CASSIRELFF.